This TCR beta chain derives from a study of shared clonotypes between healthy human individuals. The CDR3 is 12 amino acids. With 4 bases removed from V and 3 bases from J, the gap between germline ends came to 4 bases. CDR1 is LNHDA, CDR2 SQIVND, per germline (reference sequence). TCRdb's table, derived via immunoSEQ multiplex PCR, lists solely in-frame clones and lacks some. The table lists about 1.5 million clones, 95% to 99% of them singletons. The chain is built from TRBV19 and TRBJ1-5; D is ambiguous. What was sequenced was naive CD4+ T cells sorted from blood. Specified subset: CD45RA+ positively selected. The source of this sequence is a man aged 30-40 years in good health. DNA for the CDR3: TGTGCCAGTAGTAACTACAATCAGCCCCAGCATTTT. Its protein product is CASSNYNQPQHF.